These 5 T cell receptor beta chains originate from one sample sequenced in a study of blood T cell repertoires in COVID-19. Method: immunoSEQ multiplex PCR; TCRdb's copy keeps in-frame clones and lacks some. The sample lists a few hundred thousand clones, around 81% seen once, with roughly 3.1% in the top ten. Material: PBMCs or T cells enriched from blood (not recorded which). The source of these receptors is a man aged 50 to 60 who had recovered from COVID-19.

V usage is TRBV19 and J usage is TRBJ1-1; D ambiguous. CDR1 and CDR2 (germline): LNHDA, SQIVND (reference sequence). V lost 5 bases and J lost 5, with 12 bases in between. The CDR3 loop spans 13 amino acids. The CDR3 bases are TGTGCCAGTAGTGACACACCGGGAACTGAAGCTTTCTTT. It codes for CASSDTPGTEAFF.

This sequence joins TRBV4-1 and TRBJ2-3; 7 bases align to TRBD2. The length of the CDR3 is 14 residues. Per germline, CDR1 MGHRA and CDR2 YSYEKL. The V and J ends lost 3 bases and 3 bases, in that order; junction bases with no gene match: 3. The CDR3 region has the DNA TGCGCCAGCAGCCACCCCGGGGGGACAGATACGCAGTATTTT. This codes for CASSHPGGTDTQYF.

V and J are TRBV6-5 and TRBJ2-7; 7 nucleotides line up with TRBD2. The CDR3 extends over 15 amino acids. V lost 5 bases to trimming and J lost 0 bases; unmatched junction nucleotides: 7. Germline V gene lookup returns CDR1 MNHEY and CDR2 SVGAGI. CDR3 amino acids: CASSRLAVSSYEQYF. Here the CDR3 DNA reads TGTGCCAGCAGTCGACTAGCCGTAAGCTCCTACGAGCAGTACTTC.

This clone was seen only a few times. Other DNA sequences of this sample code for an identical CDR3. The chain combines TRBV5-1 with TRBJ1-5; 7 positions match TRBD1. The CDR3 runs 14 residues. Trimming cost V 4 bases and J 2 bases; bases outside gene matches: 3. Per the germline V gene, CDR1 is SGHRS and CDR2 is YFSETQ. CDR3 sequence: CASSPTGGNQPQHF. The DNA for the CDR3 is TGCGCCAGCAGCCCTACAGGGGGCAATCAGCCCCAGCATTTT.

This rearrangement joins TRBV20-1 to TRBJ1-2; weak D call: TRBD1 (5 bases). V gave up 4 bases and J gave up 10 bases, with 13 bases separating them. This CDR3 contains 11 residues. CDR1 DFQATT and CDR2 SNEGSKA come from the germline V gene (reference sequence). DNA for the CDR3: TGCAGTGCTACTCTTGAAGGGGACTACACCTTC. Translating it yields CSATLEGDYTF.